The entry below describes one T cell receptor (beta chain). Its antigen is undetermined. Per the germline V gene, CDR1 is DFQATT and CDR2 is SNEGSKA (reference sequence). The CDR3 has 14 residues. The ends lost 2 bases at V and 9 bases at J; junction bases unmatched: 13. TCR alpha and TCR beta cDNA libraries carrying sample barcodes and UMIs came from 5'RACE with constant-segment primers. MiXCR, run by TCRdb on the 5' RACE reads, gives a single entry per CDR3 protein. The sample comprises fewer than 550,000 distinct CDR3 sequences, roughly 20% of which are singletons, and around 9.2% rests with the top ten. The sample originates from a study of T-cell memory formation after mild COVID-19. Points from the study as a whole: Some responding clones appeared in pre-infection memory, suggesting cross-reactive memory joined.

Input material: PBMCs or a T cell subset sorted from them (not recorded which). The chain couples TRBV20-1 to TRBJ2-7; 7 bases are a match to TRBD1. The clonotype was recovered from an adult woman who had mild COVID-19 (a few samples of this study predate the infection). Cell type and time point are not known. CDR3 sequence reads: CSARPGQDTWGQYF. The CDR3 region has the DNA TGCAGTGCTAGACCCGGACAGGACACCTGGGGGCAGTACTTC.